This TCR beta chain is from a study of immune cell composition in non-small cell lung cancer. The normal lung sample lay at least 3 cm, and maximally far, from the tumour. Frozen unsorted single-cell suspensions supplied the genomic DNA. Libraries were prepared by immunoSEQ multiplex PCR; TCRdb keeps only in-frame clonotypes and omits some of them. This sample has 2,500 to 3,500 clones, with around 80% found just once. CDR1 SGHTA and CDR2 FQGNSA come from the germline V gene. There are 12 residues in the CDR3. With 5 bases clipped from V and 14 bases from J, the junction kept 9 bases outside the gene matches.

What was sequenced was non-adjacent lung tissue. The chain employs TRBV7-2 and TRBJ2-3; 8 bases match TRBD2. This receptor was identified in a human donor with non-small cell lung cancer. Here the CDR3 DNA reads TGTGCCAGCAGCCCCCTTGGCGGGGGGCTGTATTTT. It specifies CASSPLGGGLYF.